This is a list of T cell receptor beta chains from one sample in a study of blood T cell repertoires in COVID-19. Clones were read by immunoSEQ multiplex PCR, and TCRdb kept only the in-frame ones, dropping some. The sample holds 45,000 to 60,000 clones, 89% seen once. The source material was peripheral blood. The receptors shown here come from a man aged 60 to 69 with acute or convalescent COVID-19. The CDR3 runs from the conserved cysteine through the conserved F or W. The D gene is left open where the match is weak. Expanded clones are given a class, and other clones once, few, many or no size at all.

cdr3_length	v_call	clone_size	d_call	j_call	cdr3_aa	cdr3_nt
14	TRBV5-1	.	TRBD1	TRBJ1-1	CASSLGRGDTEAFF	TGCGCCAGCAGCTTGGGCAGGGGGGACACTGAAGCTTTCTTT
14	TRBV5-1	.	TRBD1	TRBJ2-3	CASSRDRPTDTQYF	TGCGCCAGCAGCCGGGACAGGCCCACAGATACGCAGTATTTT
17	TRBV7-2	.	.	TRBJ2-1	CASSFRVGGQRGNEQFF	TGTGCCAGCAGCTTCAGGGTCGGGGGACAGAGAGGCAATGAGCAGTTCTTC
14	TRBV6-1	.	.	TRBJ1-6	CASSENRASSPLHF	TGTGCCAGCAGTGAGAACAGGGCGAGCTCACCCCTCCACTTT
15	TRBV4-1	.	TRBD1	TRBJ2-2	CASSQTGQFTGELFF	TGCGCCAGCAGCCAAACGGGACAGTTCACCGGGGAGCTGTTTTTT
16	TRBV19	.	TRBD1	TRBJ1-1	CASSPIGTGGGTEAFF	TGTGCCAGCTCCCCAATCGGGACAGGGGGCGGAACTGAAGCTTTCTTT
14	TRBV11-2	.	.	TRBJ1-6	CASSLPGNNSPLHF	TGTGCCAGCAGCTTACCCGGGAATAATTCACCCCTCCACTTT
17	TRBV9	.	TRBD1	TRBJ2-2	CASSAHRDRANTGELFF	TGTGCCAGCAGCGCGCACCGGGACAGGGCAAACACCGGGGAGCTGTTTTTT
13	TRBV7-9	.	.	TRBJ1-5	CASSEKGAQPQHF	TGTGCCAGCAGCGAGAAAGGGGCTCAGCCCCAGCATTTT
15	TRBV7-9	.	TRBD2	TRBJ2-3	CASSQGLAGTDTQYF	TGTGCCAGCAGCCAGGGACTAGCGGGGACAGATACGCAGTATTTT
15	TRBV12-5	once	TRBD1	TRBJ1-6	CASGLVRDSNSPLHF	TGTGCTAGTGGTTTGGTAAGGGACAGTAATTCACCCCTCCACTTT
14	TRBV5-1	.	.	TRBJ1-3	CASSLAGAGNTIYF	TGCGCCAGCAGCTTGGCGGGGGCTGGAAACACCATATATTTT